This T cell receptor beta chain was captured by sequencing in a study of T cell changes during pregnancy in multiple sclerosis. CDR1 is MRHNA, CDR2 SNTAGT, per germline. The CDR3 has 15 residues. V gave up 7 bases and J gave up 3 bases, with 18 bases separating them. Profiled with immunoSEQ multiplex PCR; TCRdb holds only in-frame clones, not every one. The table includes around 100,000 clones, around 93% detected once. This chain joins TRBV6-4 and TRBJ1-1; D gene uncertain. The sample in question was peripheral blood, obtained before pregnancy. The sequence derives from a female donor with multiple sclerosis, enrolled in a pregnancy study. CDR3 coding DNA: TGTGCCAGCATGAGGGAACCTTTTGGGTACACTGAAGCTTTCTTT. It specifies CASMREPFGYTEAFF.